These 5 T cell receptor beta chains came from one sample sequenced in a study of shared clonotypes between healthy human individuals. Measured with immunoSEQ multiplex PCR; TCRdb has only the in-frame clones, and not every one. The sample yields some 1.5 million clones, around 97% seen once. Sequenced: naive CD4+ T cells sorted from blood. Subset given: CD45RA+ positively selected. These receptors all come from a man aged 25-45 years in good health.

The V gene is TRBV2, the J gene TRBJ2-7; 9 bases are a match to TRBD2. Germline loops: CDR1 SNHLY, CDR2 FYNNEI. The J segment lost 2 bases and the V segment lost 4 bases, leaving 6 bases of the junction unmatched. This CDR3 is built from 15 residues. CDR3 region: CASSGVAGVTYEQYF. CDR3 bases: TGTGCCAGCAGTGGGGTAGCGGGGGTAACCTACGAGCAGTACTTC.

The rearrangement links TRBV7-8 to TRBJ2-1, with D maybe TRBD2 (5 bases). V lost 2 bases and J 4 bases, leaving 18 bases between the germline ends. Germline V gene sequence: CDR1 SGHVS, CDR2 FQNEAQ. The CDR3 runs 17 residues. DNA of the CDR3: TGTGCCAGCAGCTTACAACTAGACCCCTTGGGATACAATGAGCAGTTCTTC. It yields the protein CASSLQLDPLGYNEQFF.

The chain employs TRBV11-3 and TRBJ2-2, with TRBD2 matching over 12 bases. The CDR3 loop spans 16 amino acids. The germline CDR1 and CDR2 sequences are SGHNT and YENEEA. The junction had 4 bases not matched to a gene; V was cut back by 3 bases and J by 5 bases. The CDR3 spells CASSFGLAGWTGELFF. CDR3 nucleotide sequence: TGTGCCAGCAGCTTCGGACTAGCGGGATGGACCGGGGAGCTGTTTTTT.

The chain uses TRBV10-1 and TRBJ2-7; a possible D gene is TRBD1 (5 bases). The CDR3 is 16 residues long. From germline, CDR1 is WNHNN and CDR2 SYGVQD (reference sequence). Trimming removed 8 bases from V and 7 bases from J, with 27 bases in between. The CDR3 coding sequence is TGCGCCAGCGATCGGGTACCGATTAAGGGGTCTCGGGAGCAGTACTTC. It encodes CASDRVPIKGSREQYF.

The rearrangement uses TRBV7-2 and TRBJ2-1; D possibly uses TRBD1 or TRBD2 (5 bases each). The V end was cut by 7 bases, the J end by 2 bases, with 15 bases between. This CDR3 is built from 15 residues. Looked up from germline, CDR1 is SGHTA and CDR2 is FQGNSA. CDR3 nucleotides: TGTGCCAGCAACTTGGGGGTAGTGGCCTACAATGAGCAGTTCTTC. Its protein is CASNLGVVAYNEQFF.